This paragraph covers one TCR beta chain sequence. Germline assignment: CDR1 SEHNR and CDR2 FQNEAQ (reference sequence). The CDR3 is made up of 14 amino acids. The J segment lost 4 bases and the V segment lost 4 bases, leaving 2 bases of the junction unmatched. These data belong to a study of cytomegalovirus exposure and HLA in healthy donors. The validation cohort, a group of more than 95 subjects, included the donors and was separate from the roughly 700-subject first cohort. Assay: immunoSEQ multiplex PCR; the TCRdb copy retains only in-frame clones and omits some. This sample has 250,000 to 350,000 clones, with roughly 90% found just once.

The specimen was PBMCs. The clonotype comes from a woman aged 25 to 39 in good health and CMV-seropositive. The J gene is TRBJ2-3, the V gene TRBV7-9; 10 bases are a match to TRBD1. CDR3: CASSWDRGPDTQYF. CDR3 DNA sequence: TGTGCCAGCAGCTGGGACAGGGGACCAGATACGCAGTATTTT. Supplemented by reference TRBV7-9 and TRBJ2-3, the full variable domain reads DTGVSQNPRHKITKRGQNVTFRCDPISEHNRLYWYRQTLGQGPEFLTYFQNEAQLEKSRLLSDRFSAERPKGSFSTLEIQRTEQGDSAMYLCASSWDRGPDTQYFGPGTRLTVL.